The clone carrying this T cell receptor (beta chain) has at least ten counts. As yet, its antigen is unknown. A single record per CDR3 protein comes from TCRdb applying MiXCR to the 5' RACE reads. The table records approximately 150,000 distinct CDR3 sequences, less than 9.5% of them present only once. The data are from a study of T cells after yellow fever vaccination. Study-wide results and caveats: Just a small share of clonotypes turned up in the CD4 compartment as well as the CD8 compartment. Once the booster was given, most primary-vaccination clones reappeared, at roughly 96% for CD4 and approximately 88% for CD8. Abundant clonotypes (contaminants from the bulk population) could be present in FACS-sorted repertoires.

V shed 2 bases and J shed 9 bases, with 8 bases lying between them. The CDR3 extends over 13 amino acids. The V gene's germline CDR1 is LGHDT and CDR2 YNNKEL (reference sequence). Source: CD4+ T cells sorted from PBMCs, taken 5 days after the yellow fever booster vaccination. This clonotype originated in a young man who received the YFV17D yellow fever vaccine. V gene TRBV3-1 combines with J gene TRBJ1-6; D call uncertain. The CDR3 spells CASSQFNPSPLHF. The CDR3 DNA follows: TGTGCCAGCAGCCAATTTAACCCTTCACCCCTCCACTTT.